This T cell receptor (beta chain) is from a study of preoperative IRX-2 immunotherapy in early breast cancer. Treatment described: preoperative locoregional IRX-2 cytokine immunotherapy. Preoperative locoregional IRX-2 cytokine immunotherapy was tested in the phase Ib source study. Libraries were prepared by immunoSEQ multiplex PCR; TCRdb keeps only in-frame clonotypes and omits some of them. This table has about 43,000 clones, over 85% appearing once. CDR1 KGHSH and CDR2 LQKENI come from the germline V gene. This CDR3 contains 14 residues. V dropped 3 bases and J dropped 4 bases, with 12 bases sitting between them.

The chain recombines TRBV18 with TRBJ1-1; D is perhaps TRBD1 (5 bases). Sequencing used tumor tissue, obtained after IRX-2 immunotherapy. The sequence was collected from a human donor with breast cancer. CDR3 nucleotides: TGTGCCAGCTCACCGACTAAAGGGGCCACTGAAGCTTTCTTT. This codes for CASSPTKGATEAFF.